This T cell receptor (beta chain) was recorded in a study of response to subunit inactivated influenza vaccine. The CDR3 extends over 14 amino acids. Trimming took off 4 bases at V and 7 bases at J, with 16 bases between the two ends. CDR1 and CDR2 from the germline V gene are SGHTA and FQGNSA. Each CDR3 protein is one row after TCRdb ran MiXCR on the RT-PCR reads. Of around 580,000 distinct CDR3 sequences in the sample, about 14% were seen once. Notes on the study in general: The authors proposed limited new T cell recruitment per seasonal influenza vaccination.

Note on this clonotype: Antigen specificity is unknown.

Source: PBMCs from blood, taken roughly 13 days after vaccination. The chain recombines TRBV7-2 with TRBJ2-5; perhaps TRBD2 as D (7 bases). The receptor's source is a man over 45 who received an inactivated influenza vaccine. CDR3 nucleotide sequence: TGTGCCAGCAGCTCCCTAGGGGGGGCGGGGACCCAGTACTTC. The encoded protein is CASSSLGGAGTQYF.